This T cell receptor (beta chain) was sequenced for a study of T-cell memory formation after mild COVID-19. The CDR3 is 16 amino acids. The V gene end was trimmed by 4 bases and the J gene end by 4 bases; junction bases not matched to a gene: 8. Per the germline V gene, CDR1 is LGHNA and CDR2 is YSLEER. This clonotype was detected a few times. Its antigen is undetermined. The 5'RACE method, run with constant-segment primers, produced TCR alpha and TCR beta cDNA libraries (carrying sample barcodes and UMIs). TCRdb passed the 5' RACE reads through MiXCR, listing each CDR3 protein once. In the table there are 470,000 or so distinct CDR3 sequences, 20% to 30% of which are singletons. Study-wide points: Clones that got smaller from day 15 to 85 had even CD4/CD8, while clones growing later tipped toward CD4+.

The source of this sequence is an adult woman who had mild COVID-19 (a few samples of this study predate the infection). Cell type and time point are not known. This chain uses TRBV4-3 with TRBJ2-1; 9 bases are a match to TRBD2. The sequencing sample was made of PBMCs or a T cell subset sorted from them (not recorded which). CDR3 region: CASSPEPGLAYNEQFF. In DNA, the CDR3 is TGCGCCAGCAGCCCAGAACCGGGACTAGCTTACAATGAGCAGTTCTTC.